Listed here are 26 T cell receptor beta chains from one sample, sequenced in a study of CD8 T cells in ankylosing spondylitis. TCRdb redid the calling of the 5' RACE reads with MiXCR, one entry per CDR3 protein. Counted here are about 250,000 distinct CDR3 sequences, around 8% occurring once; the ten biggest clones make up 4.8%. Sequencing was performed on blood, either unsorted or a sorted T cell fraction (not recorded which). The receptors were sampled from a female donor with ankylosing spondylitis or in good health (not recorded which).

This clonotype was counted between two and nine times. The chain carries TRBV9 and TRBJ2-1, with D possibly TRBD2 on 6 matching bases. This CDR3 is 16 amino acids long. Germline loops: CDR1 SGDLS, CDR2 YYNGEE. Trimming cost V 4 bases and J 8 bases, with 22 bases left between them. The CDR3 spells CASSLGVTGARDEQFF. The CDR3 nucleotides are TGTGCCAGCAGCCTTGGAGTGACGGGAGCAAGGGATGAGCAGTTCTTC.

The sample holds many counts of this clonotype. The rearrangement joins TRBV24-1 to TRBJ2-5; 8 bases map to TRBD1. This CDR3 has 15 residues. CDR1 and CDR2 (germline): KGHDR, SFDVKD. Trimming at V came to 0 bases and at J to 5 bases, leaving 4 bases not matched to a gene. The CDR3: CATSDLGQGRETQYF. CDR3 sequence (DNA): TGTGCCACCAGTGATTTGGGACAGGGCCGGGAGACCCAGTACTTC.

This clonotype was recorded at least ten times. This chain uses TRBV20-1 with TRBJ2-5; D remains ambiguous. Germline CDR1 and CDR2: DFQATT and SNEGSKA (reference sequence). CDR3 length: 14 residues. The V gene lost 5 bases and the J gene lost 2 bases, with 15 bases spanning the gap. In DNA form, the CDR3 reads TGCAGTGCTCATGGGCCTACCAGGCAAGAGACCCAGTACTTC. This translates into CSAHGPTRQETQYF.

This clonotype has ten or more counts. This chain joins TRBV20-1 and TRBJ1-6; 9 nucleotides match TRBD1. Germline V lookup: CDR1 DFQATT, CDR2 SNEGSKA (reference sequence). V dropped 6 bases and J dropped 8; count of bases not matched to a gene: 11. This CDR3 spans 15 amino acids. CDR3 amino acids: CSARGTGLPDSPLHF. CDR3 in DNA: TGCAGTGCCCGGGGGACAGGGCTTCCGGATTCACCCCTCCACTTT.

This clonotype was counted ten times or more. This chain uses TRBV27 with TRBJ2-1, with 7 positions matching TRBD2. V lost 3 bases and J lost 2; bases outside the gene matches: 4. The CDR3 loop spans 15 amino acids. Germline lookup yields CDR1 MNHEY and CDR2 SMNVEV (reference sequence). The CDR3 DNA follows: TGTGCCAGCAGTTTTCGGGGGGATACCTACAATGAGCAGTTCTTC. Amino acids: CASSFRGDTYNEQFF.

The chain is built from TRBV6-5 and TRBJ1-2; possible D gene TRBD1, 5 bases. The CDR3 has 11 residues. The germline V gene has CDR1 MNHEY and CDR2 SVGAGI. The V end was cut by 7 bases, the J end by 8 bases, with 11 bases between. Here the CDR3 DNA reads TGTGCCAGCACCCAGGGACGGGGCTACACCTTC. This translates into CASTQGRGYTF.

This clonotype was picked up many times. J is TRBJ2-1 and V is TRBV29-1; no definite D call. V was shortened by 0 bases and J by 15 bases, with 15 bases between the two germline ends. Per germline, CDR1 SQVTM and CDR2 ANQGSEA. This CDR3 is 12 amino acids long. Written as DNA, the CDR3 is TGCAGCGTTGAAGATGACCCGAATTACGCGTTCTTC. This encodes CSVEDDPNYAFF.

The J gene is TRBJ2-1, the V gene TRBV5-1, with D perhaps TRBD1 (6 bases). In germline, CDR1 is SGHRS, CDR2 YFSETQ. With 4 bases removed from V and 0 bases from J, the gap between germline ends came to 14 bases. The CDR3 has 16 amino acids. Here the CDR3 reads CASSLTGRSSYNEQFF. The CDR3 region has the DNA TGCGCCAGCAGCCTTACAGGGCGGAGCTCCTACAATGAGCAGTTCTTC.

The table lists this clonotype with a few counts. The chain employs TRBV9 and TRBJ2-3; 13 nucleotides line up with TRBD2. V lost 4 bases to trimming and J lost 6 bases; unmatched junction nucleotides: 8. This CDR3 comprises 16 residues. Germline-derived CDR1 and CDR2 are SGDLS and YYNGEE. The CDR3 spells CASSSGLAGMLDTQYF. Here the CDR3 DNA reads TGTGCCAGCAGCTCGGGACTAGCGGGAATGTTGGATACGCAGTATTTT.

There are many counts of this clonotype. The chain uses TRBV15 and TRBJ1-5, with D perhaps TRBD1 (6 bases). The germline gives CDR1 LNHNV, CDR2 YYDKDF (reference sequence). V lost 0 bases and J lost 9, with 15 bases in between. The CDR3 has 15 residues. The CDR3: CATSRDAQGLRPQHF. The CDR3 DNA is TGTGCCACCAGCAGAGATGCCCAGGGGCTCCGGCCCCAGCATTTT.

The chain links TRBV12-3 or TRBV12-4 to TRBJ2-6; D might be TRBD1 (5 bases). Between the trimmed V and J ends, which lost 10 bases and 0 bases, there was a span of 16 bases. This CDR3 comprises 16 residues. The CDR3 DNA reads TGTGCCACCAGATTGACAGAGAGCTCTGGGGCCAACGTCCTGACTTTC. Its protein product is CATRLTESSGANVLTF.

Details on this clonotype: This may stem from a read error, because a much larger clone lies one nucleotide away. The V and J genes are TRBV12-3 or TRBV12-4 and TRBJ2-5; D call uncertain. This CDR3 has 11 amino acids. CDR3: CVSSITFDQYF. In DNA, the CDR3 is TGTGTCAGCAGCATAACATTCGACCAGTACTTC.

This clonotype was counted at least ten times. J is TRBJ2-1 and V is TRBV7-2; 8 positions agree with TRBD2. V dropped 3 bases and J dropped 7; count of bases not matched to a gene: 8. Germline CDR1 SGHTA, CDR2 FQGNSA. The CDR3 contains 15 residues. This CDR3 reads CASSFTSGGGNEQFF. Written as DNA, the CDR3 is TGTGCCAGCAGCTTTACTAGCGGAGGGGGAAATGAGCAGTTCTTC.

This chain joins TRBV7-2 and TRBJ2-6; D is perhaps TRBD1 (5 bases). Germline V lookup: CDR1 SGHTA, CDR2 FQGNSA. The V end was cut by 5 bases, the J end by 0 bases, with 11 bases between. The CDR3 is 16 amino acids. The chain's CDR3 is CASSPGWDSGANVLTF. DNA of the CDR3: TGTGCCAGCAGCCCAGGGTGGGACTCTGGGGCCAACGTCCTGACTTTC.

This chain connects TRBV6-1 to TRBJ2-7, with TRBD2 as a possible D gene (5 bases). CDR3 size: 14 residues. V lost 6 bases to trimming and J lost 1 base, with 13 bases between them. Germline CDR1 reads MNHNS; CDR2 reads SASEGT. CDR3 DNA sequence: TGTGCCAGCAGGCCTCTAGCAGATTCCTACGAGCAGTACTTC. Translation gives CASRPLADSYEQYF.

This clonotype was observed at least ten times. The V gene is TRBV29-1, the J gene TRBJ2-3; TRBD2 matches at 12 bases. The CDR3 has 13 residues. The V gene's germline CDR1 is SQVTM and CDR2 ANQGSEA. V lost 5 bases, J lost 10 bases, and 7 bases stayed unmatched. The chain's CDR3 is CSVRLAGDGSQYF. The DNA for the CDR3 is TGCAGCGTTCGACTAGCGGGAGATGGGTCGCAGTATTTT.

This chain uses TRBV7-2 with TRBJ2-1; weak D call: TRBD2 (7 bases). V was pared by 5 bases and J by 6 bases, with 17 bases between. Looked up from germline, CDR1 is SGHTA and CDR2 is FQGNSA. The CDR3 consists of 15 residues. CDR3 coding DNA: TGTGCCAGCAGCCGTGTTTCGGGGGGCCCCAATGAGCAGTTCTTC. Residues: CASSRVSGGPNEQFF.

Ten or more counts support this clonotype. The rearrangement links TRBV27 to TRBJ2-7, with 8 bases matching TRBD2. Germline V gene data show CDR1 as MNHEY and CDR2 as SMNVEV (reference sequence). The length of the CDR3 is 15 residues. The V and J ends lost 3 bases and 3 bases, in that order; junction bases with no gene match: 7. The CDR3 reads CASSLYAAGDYEQYF. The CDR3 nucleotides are TGTGCCAGCAGTTTGTACGCAGCGGGAGACTACGAGCAGTACTTC.

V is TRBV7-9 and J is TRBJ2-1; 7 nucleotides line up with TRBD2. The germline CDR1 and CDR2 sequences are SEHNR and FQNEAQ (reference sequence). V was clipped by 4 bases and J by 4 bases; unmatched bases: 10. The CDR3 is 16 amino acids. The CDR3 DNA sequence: TGTGCCAGCAGCTCCCTACCCGCGGGAGTATACAATGAGCAGTTCTTC. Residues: CASSSLPAGVYNEQFF.

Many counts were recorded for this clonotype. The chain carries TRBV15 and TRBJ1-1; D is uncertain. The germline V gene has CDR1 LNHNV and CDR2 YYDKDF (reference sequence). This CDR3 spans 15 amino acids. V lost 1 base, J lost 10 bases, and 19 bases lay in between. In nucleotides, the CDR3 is TGTGCCACCAGCAGAGGAGTAATGGCAGCTTGGCCAGCTTTCTTT. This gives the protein CATSRGVMAAWPAFF.

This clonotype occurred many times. This chain's CDR3 is CASSLKGVAGAMGKQFF. The DNA for the CDR3 is TGTGCCAGCAGCCTCAAAGGAGTAGCGGGAGCGATGGGGAAGCAGTTCTTC. V usage is TRBV3-1 and J usage is TRBJ2-1, with 9 bases aligning to TRBD2. Germline V CDR1 and CDR2: LGHDT, YNNKEL (reference sequence). The CDR3 runs to 17 residues. V gave up 4 bases and J gave up 11 bases; unmatched junction bases: 18.

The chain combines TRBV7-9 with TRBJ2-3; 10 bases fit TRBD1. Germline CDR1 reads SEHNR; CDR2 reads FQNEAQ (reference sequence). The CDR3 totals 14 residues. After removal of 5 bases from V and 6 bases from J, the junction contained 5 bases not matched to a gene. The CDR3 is CASSGDRGPDTQYF. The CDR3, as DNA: TGTGCCAGCAGCGGAGACAGGGGGCCGGATACGCAGTATTTT. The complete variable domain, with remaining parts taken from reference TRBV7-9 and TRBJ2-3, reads DTGVSQNPRHKITKRGQNVTFRCDPISEHNRLYWYRQTLGQGPEFLTYFQNEAQLEKSRLLSDRFSAERPKGSFSTLEIQRTEQGDSAMYLCASSGDRGPDTQYFGPGTRLTVL.

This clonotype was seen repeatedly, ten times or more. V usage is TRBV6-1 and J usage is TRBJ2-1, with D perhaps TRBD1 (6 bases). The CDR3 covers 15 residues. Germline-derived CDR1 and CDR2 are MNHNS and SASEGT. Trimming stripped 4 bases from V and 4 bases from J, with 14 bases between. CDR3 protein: CASSAPGQQYNEQFF. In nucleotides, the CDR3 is TGTGCCAGCAGTGCCCCGGGACAACAATACAATGAGCAGTTCTTC.

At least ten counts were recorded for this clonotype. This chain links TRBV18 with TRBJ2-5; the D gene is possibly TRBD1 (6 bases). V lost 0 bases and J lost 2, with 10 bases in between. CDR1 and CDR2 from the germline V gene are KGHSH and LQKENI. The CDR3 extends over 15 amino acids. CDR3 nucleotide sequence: TGTGCCAGCTCACCACCCGGGACACATCAAGAGACCCAGTACTTC. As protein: CASSPPGTHQETQYF.

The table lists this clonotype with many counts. For the CDR3, the DNA is TGTGCCAGCAGCTTCGATAGGGTAGGGGCCGGGGAGCTGTTTTTT. This codes for CASSFDRVGAGELFF. The chain employs TRBV7-8 and TRBJ2-2; a weak D match, TRBD1 (5 bases). The CDR3 length is 15 residues. Per germline, CDR1 SGHVS and CDR2 FQNEAQ. The V and J ends lost 3 bases and 6 bases respectively, with 14 bases between them.

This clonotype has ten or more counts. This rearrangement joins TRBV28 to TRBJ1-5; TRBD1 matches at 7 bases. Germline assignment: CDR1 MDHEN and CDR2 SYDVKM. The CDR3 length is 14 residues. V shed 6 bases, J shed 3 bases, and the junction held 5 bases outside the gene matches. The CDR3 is CASRPTGNNQPQHF. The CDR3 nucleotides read TGTGCCAGCAGGCCGACAGGGAACAATCAGCCCCAGCATTTT.